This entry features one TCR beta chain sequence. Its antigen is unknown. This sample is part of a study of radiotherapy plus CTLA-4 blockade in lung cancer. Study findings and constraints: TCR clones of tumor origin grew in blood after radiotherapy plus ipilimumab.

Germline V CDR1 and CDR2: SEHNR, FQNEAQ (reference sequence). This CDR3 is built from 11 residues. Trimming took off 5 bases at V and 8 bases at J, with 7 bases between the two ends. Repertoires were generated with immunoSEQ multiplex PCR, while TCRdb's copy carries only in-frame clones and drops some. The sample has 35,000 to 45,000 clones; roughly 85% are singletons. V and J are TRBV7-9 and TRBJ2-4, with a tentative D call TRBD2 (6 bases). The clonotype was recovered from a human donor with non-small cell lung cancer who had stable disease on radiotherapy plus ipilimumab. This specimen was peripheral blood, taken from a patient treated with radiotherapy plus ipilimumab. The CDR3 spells CASSPGDIQYF. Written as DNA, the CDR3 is TGTGCCAGCAGCCCGGGGGACATTCAGTACTTC.